Listed below are T cell receptor beta chains from one sample, sequenced in a study of response to subunit inactivated influenza vaccine. TCRdb itself ran the RT-PCR reads through MiXCR, one entry per CDR3 protein. The table has approximately 500,000 distinct CDR3 sequences, about an eighth seen once. The source was PBMCs from blood, collected 40 to 50 days after vaccination. These TCRs come from a man between 45 and 60 years old who received an inactivated influenza vaccine. Both conserved end residues are part of each CDR3. The D gene is left open where the match is weak. Some rows have no size entry. The others give once, few or many, or a class for an expanded clone.

V gene	D gene	clone size	J gene	CDR3 protein	CDR3 DNA
TRBV7-2	.	.	TRBJ2-5	CASSSERFQYF	TGTGCCAGCAGCTCGGAGCGGTTCCAGTACTTC
TRBV24-1	.	.	TRBJ2-3	CATSDFGGTTDTQYF	TGTGCCACCAGTGATTTCGGCGGGACGACAGATACGCAGTATTTT
TRBV7-8	TRBD2	.	TRBJ2-7	CASGLVSASGRAYEQYF	TGTGCCAGCGGCTTAGTATCCGCTAGCGGGAGGGCTTACGAGCAGTACTTC
TRBV7-9	TRBD1	.	TRBJ1-5	CASSRDRENQPQHF	TGTGCCAGCAGCCGGGACAGGGAAAATCAGCCCCAGCATTTT
TRBV12-3/TRBV12-4	.	few	TRBJ1-6	CASSLTGNNSPLHF	TGTGCCAGCAGTTTGACAGGAAATAATTCACCCCTCCACTTT
TRBV20-1	.	.	TRBJ2-7	CSARERAYSYEQYF	TGCAGTGCTAGAGAGAGGGCTTACTCCTACGAGCAGTACTTC
TRBV4-3	.	many	TRBJ1-2	CASSHNTGYGYTF	TGCGCCAGCAGCCACAATACAGGGTATGGCTACACCTTC
TRBV28	TRBD2	many	TRBJ2-1	CASSLQGTRDEQFF	TGTGCCAGCAGTTTGCAAGGGACTAGGGATGAGCAGTTCTTC
TRBV4-2	.	.	TRBJ1-1	CASSHPGNTEAFF	TGTGCCAGCAGCCATCCGGGGAACACTGAAGCTTTCTTT
TRBV4-3	TRBD2	few	TRBJ2-1	CASSPVGLKYNEQFF	TGCGCCAGCAGCCCCGTGGGACTAAAATACAATGAGCAGTTCTTC
TRBV7-8	.	few	TRBJ2-1	CASSSGTANNEQFF	TGTGCCAGCAGCTCCGGGACTGCTAACAATGAGCAGTTCTTC
TRBV4-2	TRBD1	many	TRBJ1-5	CASSRGQGDQPQHF	TGTGCCAGCAGCCGCGGACAGGGGGATCAGCCCCAGCATTTT
TRBV19	.	few	TRBJ2-1	CASSPQGQKQFF	TGTGCCAGTAGTCCCCAAGGACAGAAGCAGTTCTTC
TRBV5-1	TRBD1	.	TRBJ2-7	CASSSTTGAGEQYF	TGCGCCAGCAGCTCCACTACAGGGGCAGGGGAGCAGTACTTC
TRBV5-6	TRBD1	many	TRBJ1-2	CASSGFGTGGHGYTF	TGTGCCAGCAGCGGGTTCGGGACAGGCGGCCATGGCTACACCTTC
TRBV4-2	.	few	TRBJ2-5	CASSPALVVETQYF	TGTGCCAGCAGCCCCGCCCTGGTTGTGGAGACCCAGTACTTC
TRBV12-3/TRBV12-4	.	few	TRBJ2-7	CASSLRFEQYF	TGTGCCAGCAGTTTACGCTTCGAGCAGTACTTC
TRBV29-1	.	few	TRBJ2-7	CSVDGGAADEQYF	TGCAGCGTTGATGGGGGGGCTGCTGACGAGCAGTACTTC
TRBV16	.	.	TRBJ2-7	CASSPFTGTYEQYF	TGTGCCAGCAGCCCATTTACAGGGACCTACGAGCAGTACTTC
TRBV7-8	TRBD1	few	TRBJ2-1	CASSARDRAYNEQFF	TGTGCCAGCAGCGCGCGGGACAGGGCATACAATGAGCAGTTCTTC
TRBV20-1	TRBD1	once	TRBJ1-4	CSAKTGEKLFF	TGCAGTGCCAAGACAGGGGAAAAACTGTTTTTT
TRBV11-2	TRBD1	few	TRBJ2-2	CASSLLTGGYTGELFF	TGTGCCAGCAGCTTACTGACAGGGGGCTACACCGGGGAGCTGTTTTTT
TRBV12-3/TRBV12-4	.	few	TRBJ2-3	CASRRREQDTQYF	TGTGCCAGCAGGCGACGGGAGCAAGATACGCAGTATTTT
TRBV4-1	.	few	TRBJ1-1	CASSQRGLLNTEAFF	TGCGCCAGCAGCCAAAGGGGGTTACTGAACACTGAAGCTTTCTTT
TRBV20-1	TRBD2	.	TRBJ2-1	CSAGLAGRNEQFF	TGCAGTGCGGGACTAGCGGGGCGTAATGAGCAGTTCTTC
TRBV20-1	TRBD2	few	TRBJ2-1	CSAEREAYNEQFF	TGCAGTGCGGAGCGGGAGGCCTACAATGAGCAGTTCTTC
TRBV11-1	.	few	TRBJ2-6	CASSLGTGSSSGANVLTF	TGTGCCAGCAGCTTAGGAACAGGGAGCAGCTCTGGGGCCAACGTCCTGACTTTC
TRBV5-1	TRBD1	many	TRBJ2-1	CASSFIGTGGLGSYNEQFF	TGCGCCAGCAGCTTTATCGGGACAGGGGGCCTTGGTTCCTACAATGAGCAGTTCTTC
TRBV20-1	.	.	TRBJ1-6	CSALWGGSASPLHF	TGCAGTGCCTTATGGGGGGGGTCCGCTTCACCCCTCCACTTT
TRBV7-9	.	few	TRBJ2-7	CASTLPGDSHEQYF	TGTGCCAGCACCCTACCGGGCGACTCCCACGAGCAGTACTTC
TRBV6-4	TRBD2	few	TRBJ2-1	CASSPSGGAEQFF	TGTGCCAGCAGCCCTAGCGGGGGGGCTGAGCAGTTCTTC